Shown below are 20 T cell receptor beta chains from a single sample sequenced in a study of T cell responses to AZD1222 COVID-19 vaccine. Generated by immunoSEQ multiplex PCR, the TCRdb table keeps only in-frame clones and is missing some. The sample carries about 100,000 clones, 85% to 90% recorded once. Sample: peripheral blood, taken on day 0 of AZD1222 vaccination. The receptors derive from an adult in good health.

In this sample, this clone turned up once. The chain employs TRBV14 and TRBJ1-3; D uncertain. Looked up from germline, CDR1 is SGHDN and CDR2 is FVKESK. V gave up 4 bases and J gave up 4 bases, with 14 bases separating them. The CDR3 consists of 15 residues. CDR3 loop: CASSPYNGPGNTIYF. The CDR3 coding sequence is TGTGCCAGCAGCCCGTACAACGGGCCCGGAAACACCATATATTTT.

The V gene is TRBV7-9, the J gene TRBJ2-3; no clear D gene. The germline CDR1 and CDR2 sequences are SEHNR and FQNEAQ (reference sequence). V was clipped by 7 bases and J by 4 bases, with 18 bases between them. There are 15 residues in the CDR3. In DNA form, the CDR3 reads TGTGCCAGCACTCTGGGCTGGTTAGGCCCAGATACGCAGTATTTT. Translating gives CASTLGWLGPDTQYF.

V gene TRBV10-3 combines with J gene TRBJ2-7; D assignment may be TRBD1 or TRBD2 (6 bases each). CDR1 ENHRY and CDR2 SYGVKD come from the germline V gene. V shed 3 bases and J shed 5 bases, with 17 bases lying between them. The CDR3 has 15 amino acids. The CDR3 DNA is TGTGCCATCAGTGACTCGAGGGGGGCGCAACACGAGCAGTACTTC. Amino acids: CAISDSRGAQHEQYF.

This clone was recorded once. The J gene is TRBJ1-5, the V gene TRBV20-1; D remains unclear. The V gene lost 3 bases and the J gene lost 3 bases, with 3 bases spanning the gap. CDR1 is DFQATT, CDR2 SNEGSKA, per germline (reference sequence). The CDR3 consists of 11 residues. CDR3: CSARFNQPQHF. For the CDR3, the DNA is TGCAGTGCTAGGTTCAATCAGCCCCAGCATTTT.

This chain links TRBV18 with TRBJ1-1, with D uncertain. CDR1 KGHSH and CDR2 LQKENI come from the germline V gene. V was cut by 2 bases and J by 1 base, with 5 bases left in between. The CDR3 loop spans 13 amino acids. The DNA of the CDR3 is TGTGCCAGCTCACCAGCGGGGAACACTGAAGCTTTCTTT. Amino acid sequence: CASSPAGNTEAFF.

CDR3 in DNA: TGCGCCAGCAGCTTAGGGACAGGGATGGAAAAACTGTTTTTT. This codes for CASSLGTGMEKLFF. The chain links TRBV5-1 to TRBJ1-4; 9 bases align to TRBD1. CDR1 and CDR2 (germline): SGHRS, YFSETQ. Losses at the gene ends were 2 bases for V and 8 bases for J; bases not matched to a gene: 4. The CDR3 has 14 residues.

This clone occurred once. The rearrangement uses TRBV10-1 and TRBJ1-1; D is unclear. V lost 5 bases, J lost 6 bases, and 10 bases lay in between. Germline assignment: CDR1 WNHNN and CDR2 SYGVQD (reference sequence). The CDR3 consists of 12 residues. The CDR3 reads CASSYRSSEAFF. As DNA, the CDR3 is TGCGCCAGCAGTTACAGATCTTCTGAAGCTTTCTTT.

This rearrangement joins TRBV19 to TRBJ2-5, with D perhaps matching TRBD2 (6 bases). V was pared by 1 base and J by 5 bases, with 17 bases between. CDR1 is LNHDA, CDR2 SQIVND, per germline (reference sequence). The CDR3 totals 16 residues. The CDR3, as DNA: TGTGCCAGTAGTATAGCAACAGGAGGGATTGGCGAGACCCAGTACTTC. It is translated as CASSIATGGIGETQYF.

The V call is TRBV5-1, the J call TRBJ2-1; weak D call: TRBD1 (6 bases). V was trimmed by 6 bases and J by 3 bases, leaving 16 bases between them. CDR3 length equals 15 residues. The V gene's germline CDR1 is SGHRS and CDR2 YFSETQ. In DNA, the CDR3 is TGCGCCAGCACCCTAATGGGGGCCAACTACAATGAGCAGTTCTTC. Protein: CASTLMGANYNEQFF. Filled out from reference TRBV5-1 and TRBJ2-1, the complete variable domain reads KAGVTQTPRYLIKTRGQQVTLSCSPISGHRSVSWYQQTPGQGLQFLFEYFSETQRNKGNFPGRFSGRQFSNSRSEMNVSTLELGDSALYLCASTLMGANYNEQFFGPGTRLTVL.

Only one count was recorded for this clone. The chain couples TRBV5-1 to TRBJ2-3, with 13 nucleotides matching TRBD2. The CDR3 covers 16 residues. Germline values: CDR1 SGHRS, CDR2 YFSETQ. V was pared by 4 bases and J by 2 bases, with 4 bases of the junction left unmatched. The CDR3 coding sequence is TGCGCCAGCAGCCCGGGACTAGCGGGACCCACAGATACGCAGTATTTT. Translated: CASSPGLAGPTDTQYF.

The chain combines TRBV15 with TRBJ2-5; D unresolved. V was clipped by 0 bases and J by 5 bases, with 7 bases between them. Germline values: CDR1 LNHNV, CDR2 YYDKDF (reference sequence). The CDR3 runs 13 residues. CDR3 bases: TGTGCCACCAGCAGAGAGGTGGGGGAGACCCAGTACTTC. Amino acid sequence: CATSREVGETQYF.

The chain carries TRBV19 and TRBJ1-5, with no clear D. The CDR3 runs to 12 residues. V shed 3 bases and J shed 5 bases, with 5 bases lying between them. The germline CDR1 and CDR2 sequences are LNHDA and SQIVND (reference sequence). This CDR3 is CASSIPYQPQHF. The CDR3 DNA sequence: TGTGCCAGTAGTATCCCATATCAGCCCCAGCATTTT.

The CDR3 DNA reads TGTGCCAGCAGTTACTCGGCCCTGGGGAATTCACCCCTCCACTTT. Protein: CASSYSALGNSPLHF. The chain employs TRBV6-6 and TRBJ1-6; unclear D gene. CDR1 and CDR2 (germline): MNHNY, SVGAGI (reference sequence). The CDR3 extends over 15 amino acids. Trimming removed 0 bases from V and 7 bases from J, with 10 bases in between.

This clone has a single count. The chain has TRBV5-6 and TRBJ1-3, with 7 bases aligning to TRBD1. CDR1 and CDR2 (germline): SGHDT, YYEEEE. The V gene end was trimmed by 4 bases and the J gene end by 0 bases; junction bases not matched to a gene: 16. This CDR3 spans 19 amino acids. The CDR3 protein is CASSQGGLTGHRSGNTIYF. DNA for the CDR3: TGTGCCAGCAGCCAAGGGGGCTTGACAGGGCACCGCTCTGGAAACACCATATATTTT.

This sequence joins TRBV6-4 and TRBJ1-5; tentatively, D is TRBD1 (6 bases). The CDR3 is 13 amino acids. V lost 3 bases and J 5 bases, leaving 8 bases between the germline ends. Germline V gene lookup returns CDR1 MRHNA and CDR2 SNTAGT. Here the CDR3 DNA reads TGTGCCAGCAGTGAACAGGGCGATCAGCCCCAGCATTTT. Amino acids: CASSEQGDQPQHF.

This chain joins TRBV7-9 and TRBJ1-2; 7 bases line up with TRBD1. CDR3 length: 14 amino acids. V lost 0 bases to trimming and J lost 6 bases; unmatched junction nucleotides: 4. Per the germline V gene, CDR1 is SEHNR and CDR2 is FQNEAQ (reference sequence). The CDR3 DNA sequence: TGTGCCAGCAGCTTAGCGGTGACAGGGCATGGCTACACCTTC. The encoded protein is CASSLAVTGHGYTF.

This clone was detected once. This chain uses TRBV6-5 with TRBJ1-2, with TRBD1 matching 11 bases. The CDR3 has 15 amino acids. V trimming: 10 bases; J trimming: 5 bases; junction bases outside the gene matches: 12. Germline loops: CDR1 MNHEY, CDR2 SVGAGI. CDR3 DNA: TGTGCCACACGGGGCGGACAGGGGGCAAGATATGGCTACACCTTC. This codes for CATRGGQGARYGYTF.

This clone has a single count. This chain joins TRBV4-1 and TRBJ1-6; D possibly corresponds to TRBD1 (5 bases). There are 16 residues in the CDR3. Deletions cut 2 bases from V and 7 bases from J, with 15 bases between. Germline V gene lookup returns CDR1 MGHRA and CDR2 YSYEKL. The CDR3 protein is CASSQPLRGKNSPLHF. The CDR3 nucleotides read TGCGCCAGCAGCCAACCTTTGAGGGGCAAGAATTCACCCCTCCACTTT.

The rearrangement links TRBV6-1 to TRBJ2-3; D unclear. With 2 bases removed from V and 0 bases from J, the gap between germline ends came to 9 bases. There are 15 residues in the CDR3. The germline V gene encodes CDR1 MNHNS and CDR2 SASEGT. The CDR3 coding sequence is TGTGCCAGCAGTGAACCCCCAATAAGCACAGATACGCAGTATTTT. Protein product: CASSEPPISTDTQYF.

This chain links TRBV29-1 with TRBJ2-1; 14 nucleotides match TRBD2. After removal of 7 bases from V and 10 bases from J, the junction contained 6 bases not matched to a gene. The CDR3 length is 13 residues. Looked up from germline, CDR1 is SQVTM and CDR2 is ANQGSEA. CDR3 DNA sequence: TGCAGCGCGGGACTAGCGGGAGCGGGGGAGCAGTTCTTC. This encodes CSAGLAGAGEQFF.